These 16 T cell receptor beta chains came from one sample sequenced in a study of OX40 agonist ivuxolimab in advanced cancers. The assay was immunoSEQ multiplex PCR, and TCRdb's table has in-frame clones only and misses some. The data show 80,000 to 95,000 clones, around 86% seen once. The input for sequencing was CD4+ or CD8+ T cells sorted from blood, taken in a trial of the OX40 agonist ivuxolimab. These receptors were obtained from an adult with an advanced solid tumor such as melanoma, head and neck, liver or kidney cancer.

The J gene is TRBJ2-7, the V gene TRBV2; 8 bases are shared with TRBD1. After removal of 5 bases from V and 5 bases from J, the junction contained 5 bases not matched to a gene. This CDR3 is built from 13 residues. The germline gives CDR1 SNHLY, CDR2 FYNNEI. The CDR3 sequence: CASSNRGANEQYF. The CDR3 DNA follows: TGTGCCAGCAGTAACAGGGGGGCCAACGAGCAGTACTTC.

The rearrangement links TRBV18 to TRBJ1-5, with D possibly matching TRBD1 (6 bases). Trimming stripped 6 bases from V and 5 bases from J, with 11 bases between. This CDR3 has 13 residues. Germline V gene lookup returns CDR1 KGHSH and CDR2 LQKENI. CDR3 bases: TGTGCCAGCTCGCGGGGGGGCGATCAGCCCCAGCATTTT. This encodes CASSRGGDQPQHF.

This clone was counted a few times. The J gene is TRBJ1-6, the V gene TRBV28, with TRBD1 as a possible D gene (5 bases). V was cut by 3 bases and J by 10 bases, with 16 bases left in between. Germline-derived CDR1 and CDR2 are MDHEN and SYDVKM. The CDR3 has 15 residues. The CDR3 spells CASSLRGPRSSPLHF. Here the CDR3 DNA reads TGTGCCAGCAGTTTGCGGGGACCCCGATCATCACCCCTCCACTTT.

The sample holds one count of this clone. V gene TRBV19 combines with J gene TRBJ1-5, with 8 bases matching TRBD1. This CDR3 region has 16 residues. V trimming: 4 bases; J trimming: 1 base; junction bases outside the gene matches: 6. Germline CDR1 and CDR2: LNHDA and SQIVND (reference sequence). The CDR3 sequence: CASSTWTGNSNQPQHF. In nucleotides, the CDR3 is TGTGCCAGTAGTACTTGGACAGGGAACAGCAATCAGCCCCAGCATTTT.

This clone was detected a few times. V and J are TRBV28 and TRBJ1-3; D remains unclear. The CDR3 loop spans 15 amino acids. CDR1 is MDHEN, CDR2 SYDVKM, per germline. V lost 6 bases, J lost 0 bases, and 12 bases lay in between. This CDR3 is CASRPTQASGNTIYF. In nucleotides, the CDR3 is TGTGCCAGCAGGCCTACGCAAGCCTCTGGAAACACCATATATTTT.

J is TRBJ1-1 and V is TRBV7-2, with unresolved D. Trimming took 3 bases from V and 0 from J, leaving 8 bases between them. The CDR3 consists of 14 residues. Germline-derived CDR1 and CDR2 are SGHTA and FQGNSA. The DNA of the CDR3 is TGTGCCAGCAGCTTCGCGGCGGTGAACACTGAAGCTTTCTTT. It yields the protein CASSFAAVNTEAFF.

This clone turned up a few times. The chain recombines TRBV7-3 with TRBJ2-2; TRBD1 matches 8 bases. Germline values: CDR1 SGHTA, CDR2 FQGTGA. The V and J ends lost 5 bases and 4 bases, in that order; junction bases with no gene match: 9. The CDR3 has 16 amino acids. The CDR3 DNA sequence: TGTGCCAGCAGCGGACAGGGAGGTGTAAGCACCGGGGAGCTGTTTTTT. Protein product: CASSGQGGVSTGELFF.

In DNA, the CDR3 is TGCAGTGCGGATAATCAGCCCCAGCATTTT. Encoded protein: CSADNQPQHF. V gene TRBV20-1 combines with J gene TRBJ1-5; no clear D. Germline V gives CDR1 DFQATT, CDR2 SNEGSKA (reference sequence). The length of the CDR3 is 10 residues. The germline V and J ends were trimmed by 6 bases and 4 bases, with 4 bases remaining between them.

The gene calls are TRBV28 and TRBJ2-3; 9 bases map to TRBD1. CDR3 length: 20 amino acids. From germline, CDR1 is MDHEN and CDR2 SYDVKM. Trimming took 7 bases from V and 2 from J; bases not matched to a gene: 22. CDR3 in amino acids: CASTIDRDRDRATATDTQYF. Here the CDR3 DNA reads TGTGCCAGCACCATTGACCGGGACAGGGATCGAGCGACCGCCACAGATACGCAGTATTTT.

The J gene is TRBJ2-4, the V gene TRBV19; a weak D match, TRBD1 (6 bases). The CDR3 has 14 residues. Germline lookup yields CDR1 LNHDA and CDR2 SQIVND (reference sequence). V was trimmed by 7 bases and J by 2 bases, leaving 12 bases between them. The CDR3 here is CASNRDQTKNIQYF. CDR3 bases: TGTGCCAGTAACAGGGATCAGACCAAAAACATTCAGTACTTC.

V and J are TRBV7-9 and TRBJ2-7; D might be TRBD1 or TRBD2, each matching 6 bases. Per the germline V gene, CDR1 is SEHNR and CDR2 is FQNEAQ (reference sequence). The CDR3 has 13 residues. The V end was cut by 5 bases, the J end by 5 bases, with 13 bases between. The CDR3 DNA follows: TGTGCCAGCAGCGGTGGAGGGGACAACGAGCAGTACTTC. It yields the protein CASSGGGDNEQYF.

The chain carries TRBV9 and TRBJ2-1, with TRBD2 matching over 11 bases. The CDR3 sequence is 17 residues long. Germline V gene sequence: CDR1 SGDLS, CDR2 YYNGEE. V was clipped by 0 bases and J by 7 bases; unmatched bases: 9. Written as DNA, the CDR3 is TGTGCCAGCAGCGTAGTTAGCGGGGGGGCTCGGCGTAATGAGCAGTTCTTC. The encoded protein is CASSVVSGGARRNEQFF.

This clone came up once. CDR3 in amino acids: CASSEGTDTQYF. In DNA form, the CDR3 reads TGTGCCAGCAGTGAGGGCACAGATACGCAGTATTTT. This chain joins TRBV28 and TRBJ2-3; D is unresolved. Germline V gene data show CDR1 as MDHEN and CDR2 as SYDVKM. Between the trimmed V and J ends, which lost 5 bases and 1 base, there was a span of 4 bases. This CDR3 is built from 12 residues.

This clone was detected only once. The rearrangement joins TRBV5-4 to TRBJ2-3, with TRBD2 matching over 10 bases. Trimming cost V 1 base and J 5 bases; bases outside gene matches: 16. The CDR3 spans 19 residues. Germline V gene lookup returns CDR1 SGHNT and CDR2 YYREEE (reference sequence). The CDR3 region is CASSLYTLAGENRGDTQYF. The DNA of the CDR3 is TGTGCCAGCAGCTTGTATACGCTAGCGGGGGAAAACCGGGGAGATACGCAGTATTTT.

V usage is TRBV7-2 and J usage is TRBJ1-2; D gene ambiguous. V lost 1 base, J lost 5 bases, and 11 bases lay in between. The length of the CDR3 is 14 residues. Germline CDR1 is SGHTA and CDR2 is FQGNSA. Written as DNA, the CDR3 is TGTGCCAGCAGCTTAGATGGGAGGGCTTATGGCTACACCTTC. Its protein is CASSLDGRAYGYTF.

The J gene is TRBJ1-3, the V gene TRBV2, with D perhaps TRBD1 (6 bases). The CDR3 covers 14 residues. The V gene lost 4 bases and the J gene lost 4 bases, with 11 bases spanning the gap. Germline CDR1 SNHLY, CDR2 FYNNEI. This CDR3 is CASSVTGTGNTIYF. The CDR3, as DNA: TGTGCCAGCAGTGTCACAGGGACGGGAAACACCATATATTTT. Variable domain in full (rest from reference TRBV2 and TRBJ1-3): EPEVTQTPSHQVTQMGQEVILRCVPISNHLYFYWYRQILGQKVEFLVSFYNNEISEKSEIFDDQFSVERPDGSNFTLKIRSTKLEDSAMYFCASSVTGTGNTIYFGEGSWLTVV.